This T cell receptor (beta chain) stems from a study of CD8 T cells in ankylosing spondylitis. This clonotype appeared many times. Its antigen is as yet unknown. The CDR3 is made up of 14 amino acids. Germline V lookup: CDR1 GTSNPN, CDR2 SVGIG (reference sequence). Trimming removed 3 bases at V and 4 bases at J, with 16 bases between. Quantitative 5'-RACE with molecular barcodes produced the TCR beta libraries. TCRdb re-called the 5' RACE reads through MiXCR, storing one row per CDR3 protein. Counted here are 120,000 to 150,000 distinct CDR3 sequences, approximately 8.4% occurring once; the ten biggest clones make up 6% to 8%. Study-level findings and limits: Reportedly, significant enrichment of disease-linked clones occurred in matched ankylosing spondylitis synovial fluid. Seemingly distinctive of ankylosing spondylitis blood was a TCR beta motif formed by eight highly homologous variants. As for the disease-linked clones, they showed a CD8+ phenotype and occurred at relatively low frequencies in peripheral blood.

J is TRBJ2-7 and V is TRBV30; either TRBD1 or TRBD2 may supply D (5 bases each). Material: synovial fluid, either unsorted or a sorted T cell fraction (not recorded which). The TCR was taken from a male donor with ankylosing spondylitis. The CDR3 is CAWRLQDSEYEQYF. Here the CDR3 DNA reads TGTGCCTGGAGGTTACAGGACTCAGAGTACGAGCAGTACTTC.